Reported below is one T cell receptor (beta chain). Antigen unknown. The data stem from a study of response to subunit inactivated influenza vaccine. Study-level points and caveats: A suggestion made by the authors is that each seasonal influenza vaccination recruits few new T cells.

V was pared by 0 bases and J by 2 bases, with 15 bases between. Per the germline V gene, CDR1 is DFQATT and CDR2 is SNEGSKA (reference sequence). The CDR3 contains 16 residues. TCRdb independently ran MiXCR on the RT-PCR reads; one entry per CDR3 protein. The profile shows hundreds of thousands of distinct CDR3 sequences, about a tenth of them singletons. The specimen was PBMCs from blood, collected 35 to 45 days after vaccination. This TCR was recovered from a man aged 50 or older who received an inactivated influenza vaccine. The rearrangement uses TRBV20-1 and TRBJ2-3, with a weak D call TRBD1 (5 bases). CDR3 nucleotides: TGCAGTGCTAGAGATCCTGCCAGGGCCCTCACAGATACGCAGTATTTT. Residues: CSARDPARALTDTQYF.